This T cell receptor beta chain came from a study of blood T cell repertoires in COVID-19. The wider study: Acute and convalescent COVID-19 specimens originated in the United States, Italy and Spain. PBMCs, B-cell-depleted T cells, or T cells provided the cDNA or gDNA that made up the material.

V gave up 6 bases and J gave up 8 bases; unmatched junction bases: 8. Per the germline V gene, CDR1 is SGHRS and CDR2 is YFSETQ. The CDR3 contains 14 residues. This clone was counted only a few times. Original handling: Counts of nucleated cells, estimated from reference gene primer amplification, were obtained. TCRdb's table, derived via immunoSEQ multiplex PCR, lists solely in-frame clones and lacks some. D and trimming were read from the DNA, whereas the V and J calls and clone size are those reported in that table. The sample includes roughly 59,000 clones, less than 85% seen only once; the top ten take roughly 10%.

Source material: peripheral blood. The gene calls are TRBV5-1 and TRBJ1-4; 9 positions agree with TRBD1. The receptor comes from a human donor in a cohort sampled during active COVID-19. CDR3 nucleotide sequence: TGCGCCAGCACCCGGGACAGGGACCGCGAAAAACTGTTTTTT. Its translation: CASTRDRDREKLFF.